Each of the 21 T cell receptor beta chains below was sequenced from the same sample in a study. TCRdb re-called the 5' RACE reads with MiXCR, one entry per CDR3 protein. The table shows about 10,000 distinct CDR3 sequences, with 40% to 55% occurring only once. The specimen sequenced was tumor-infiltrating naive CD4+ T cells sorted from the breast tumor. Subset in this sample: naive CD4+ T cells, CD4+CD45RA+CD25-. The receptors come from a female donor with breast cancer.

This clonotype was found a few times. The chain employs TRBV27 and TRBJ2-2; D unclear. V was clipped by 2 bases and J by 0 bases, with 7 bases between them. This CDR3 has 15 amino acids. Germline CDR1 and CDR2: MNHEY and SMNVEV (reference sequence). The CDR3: CASSLVGTNTGELFF. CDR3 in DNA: TGTGCCAGCAGTTTAGTGGGAACGAACACCGGGGAGCTGTTTTTT.

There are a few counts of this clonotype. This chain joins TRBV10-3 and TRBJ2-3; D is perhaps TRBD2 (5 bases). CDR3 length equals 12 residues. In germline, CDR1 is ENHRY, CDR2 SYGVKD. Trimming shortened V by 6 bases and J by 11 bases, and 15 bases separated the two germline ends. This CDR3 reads CAIRRTGPEQYF. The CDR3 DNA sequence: TGTGCCATCAGGCGGACTGGTCCCGAGCAGTATTTT.

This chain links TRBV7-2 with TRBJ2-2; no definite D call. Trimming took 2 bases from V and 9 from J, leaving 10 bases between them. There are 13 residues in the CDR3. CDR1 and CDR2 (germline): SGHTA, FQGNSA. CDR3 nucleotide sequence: TGTGCCAGCAGCTTAAAGCCCCCCCGGGAGCTGTTTTTT. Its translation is CASSLKPPRELFF.

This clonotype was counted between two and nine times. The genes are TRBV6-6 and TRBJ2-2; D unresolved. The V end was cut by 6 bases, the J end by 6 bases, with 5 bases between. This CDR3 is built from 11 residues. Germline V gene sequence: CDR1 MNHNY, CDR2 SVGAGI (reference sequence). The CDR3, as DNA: TGTGCCAGCAGGGGGTCCGGGGAGCTGTTTTTT. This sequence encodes CASRGSGELFF.

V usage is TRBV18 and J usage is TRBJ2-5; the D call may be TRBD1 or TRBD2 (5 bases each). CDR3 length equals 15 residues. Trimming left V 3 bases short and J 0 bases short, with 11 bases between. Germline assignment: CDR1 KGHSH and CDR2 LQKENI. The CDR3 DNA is TGTGCCAGCTCACCTCGTGAGGGGTACCAAGAGACCCAGTACTTC. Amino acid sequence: CASSPREGYQETQYF. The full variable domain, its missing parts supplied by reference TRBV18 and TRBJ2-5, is NAGVMQNPRHLVRRRGQEARLRCSPMKGHSHVYWYRQLPEEGLKFMVYLQKENIIDESGMPKERFSAEFPKEGPSILRIQQVVRGDSAAYFCASSPREGYQETQYFGPGTRLLVL.

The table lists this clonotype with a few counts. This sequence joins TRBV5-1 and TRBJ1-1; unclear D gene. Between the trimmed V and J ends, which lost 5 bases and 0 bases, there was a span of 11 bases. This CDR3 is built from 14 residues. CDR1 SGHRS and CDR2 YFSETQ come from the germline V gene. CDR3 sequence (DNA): TGCGCCAGCAGACCCGCTGGGATGAACACTGAAGCTTTCTTT. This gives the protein CASRPAGMNTEAFF.

The CDR3 loop is CSSPGTNYGYTF. The CDR3 nucleotides read TGCAGCAGCCCGGGGACCAACTATGGCTACACCTTC. The chain links TRBV20-1 to TRBJ1-2; D perhaps matches TRBD1 (5 bases). CDR1 is DFQATT and CDR2 is SNEGSKA in the germline V gene (reference sequence). The CDR3 length is 12 residues.

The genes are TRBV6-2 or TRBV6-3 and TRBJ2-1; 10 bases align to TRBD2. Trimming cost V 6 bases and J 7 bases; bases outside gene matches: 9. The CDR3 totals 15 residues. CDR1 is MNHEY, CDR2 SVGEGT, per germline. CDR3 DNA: TGTGCCAGCAGGCCAGCGGGAGGGCCGGGGAATGAGCAGTTCTTC. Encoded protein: CASRPAGGPGNEQFF.

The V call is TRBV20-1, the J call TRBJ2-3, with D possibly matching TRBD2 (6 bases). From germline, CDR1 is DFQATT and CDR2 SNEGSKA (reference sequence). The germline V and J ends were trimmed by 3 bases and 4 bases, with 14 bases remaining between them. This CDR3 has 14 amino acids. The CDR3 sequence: CSARRDGRPDTQYF. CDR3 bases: TGCAGTGCTAGGCGTGACGGGAGACCAGATACGCAGTATTTT.

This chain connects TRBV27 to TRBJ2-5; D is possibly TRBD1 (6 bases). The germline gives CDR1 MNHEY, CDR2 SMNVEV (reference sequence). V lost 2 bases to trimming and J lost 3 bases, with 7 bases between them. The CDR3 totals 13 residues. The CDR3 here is CASSLTGKETQYF. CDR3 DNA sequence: TGTGCCAGCAGTTTAACAGGGAAAGAGACCCAGTACTTC.

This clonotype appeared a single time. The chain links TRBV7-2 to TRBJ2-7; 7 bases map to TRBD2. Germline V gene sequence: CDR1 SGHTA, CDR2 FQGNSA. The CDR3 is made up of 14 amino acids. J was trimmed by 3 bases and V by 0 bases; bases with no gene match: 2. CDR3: CASSLAASGYEQYV. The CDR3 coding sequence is TGTGCCAGCAGCTTAGCAGCTAGCGGCTACGAGCAGTACGTC.

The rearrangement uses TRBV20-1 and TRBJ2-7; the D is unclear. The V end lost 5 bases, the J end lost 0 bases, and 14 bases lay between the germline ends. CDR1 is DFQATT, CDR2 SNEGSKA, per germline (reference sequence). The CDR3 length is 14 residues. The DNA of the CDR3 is TGCAGTGCTTCAAGGCACAAAAGCTCCTACGAGCAGTACGTC. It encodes CSASRHKSSYEQYV.

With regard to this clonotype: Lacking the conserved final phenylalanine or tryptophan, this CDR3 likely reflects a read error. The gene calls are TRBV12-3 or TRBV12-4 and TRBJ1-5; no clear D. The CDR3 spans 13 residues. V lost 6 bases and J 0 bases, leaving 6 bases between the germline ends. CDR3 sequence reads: CASSRNSNQPQHS. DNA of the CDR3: TGTGCCAGCAGCCGAAATAGCAATCAGCCCCAGCATTCT.

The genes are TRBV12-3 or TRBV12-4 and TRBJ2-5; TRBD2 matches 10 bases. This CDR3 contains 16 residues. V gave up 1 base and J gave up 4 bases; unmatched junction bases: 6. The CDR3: CASSLETSGMGETQYF. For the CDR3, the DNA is TGTGCCAGCAGTTTAGAAACTAGCGGGATGGGAGAGACCCAGTACTTC.

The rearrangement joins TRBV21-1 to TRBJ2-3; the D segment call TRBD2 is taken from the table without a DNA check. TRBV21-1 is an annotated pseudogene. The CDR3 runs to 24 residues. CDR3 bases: TGTGCCAGCAGCGGGACTGAGGAGAGACCGGGACTAGCGGGGGTTCTTTGCCCCACAGATACGCAGTATTTT. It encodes CASSGTEERPGLAGVLCPTDTQYF.

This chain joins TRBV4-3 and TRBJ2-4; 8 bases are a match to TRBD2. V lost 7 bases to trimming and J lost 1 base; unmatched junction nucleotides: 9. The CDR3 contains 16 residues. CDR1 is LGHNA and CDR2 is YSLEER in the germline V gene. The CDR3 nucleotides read TGCGCCAGCAACCAGAGCGGGAGCTCGGCCAAAAACATTCAGTACTTC. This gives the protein CASNQSGSSAKNIQYF.

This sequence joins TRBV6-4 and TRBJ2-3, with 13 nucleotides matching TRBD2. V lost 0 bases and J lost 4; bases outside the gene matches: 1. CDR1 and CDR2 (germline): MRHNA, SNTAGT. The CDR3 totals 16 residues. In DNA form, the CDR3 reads TGTGCCAGCAGTGACTCGGGACTAGCGGGACCAGATACGCAGTATTTT. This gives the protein CASSDSGLAGPDTQYF.

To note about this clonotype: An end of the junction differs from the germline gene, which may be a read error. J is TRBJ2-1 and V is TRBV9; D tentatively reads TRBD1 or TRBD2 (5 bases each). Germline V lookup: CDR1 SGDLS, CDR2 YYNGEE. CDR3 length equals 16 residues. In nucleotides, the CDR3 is TGTACCAGCAGCGTAGCGAGGACACGCTCCTACAATGAGCAGTTCTTC. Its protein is CTSSVARTRSYNEQFF.

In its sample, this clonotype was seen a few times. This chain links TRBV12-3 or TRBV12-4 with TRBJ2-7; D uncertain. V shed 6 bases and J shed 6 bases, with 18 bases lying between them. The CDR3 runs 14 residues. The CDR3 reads CASRREVNSLEQYV. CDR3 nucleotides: TGTGCCAGCAGAAGGGAAGTAAATTCCCTCGAGCAGTACGTC.

DNA of the CDR3: TGTGCCAGCAGCTTAGACCCGAACTACAATGAGCAGTTCTTC. Translation gives CASSLDPNYNEQFF. The chain links TRBV7-9 to TRBJ2-1; D is uncertain. The CDR3 length is 14 residues. The V end was cut by 1 base, the J end by 3 bases, with 7 bases between. Germline V CDR1 and CDR2: SEHNR, FQNEAQ (reference sequence).

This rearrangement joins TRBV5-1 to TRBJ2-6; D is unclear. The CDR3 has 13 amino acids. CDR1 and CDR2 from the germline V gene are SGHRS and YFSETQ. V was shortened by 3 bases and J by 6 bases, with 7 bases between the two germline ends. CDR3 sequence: CASSSLTANVLTF. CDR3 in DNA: TGCGCCAGCAGCTCATTGACGGCCAACGTCCTGACTTTC.